The 15 T cell receptor beta chains below come from one sample, sequenced in a study of response to subunit inactivated influenza vaccine. TCRdb independently ran MiXCR on the RT-PCR reads; one entry per CDR3 protein. Altogether fewer than 800,000 distinct CDR3 sequences are present, 15% to 19% being singletons, with the ten largest covering roughly 12%. The source material was PBMCs from blood, sampled 11 to 12 days after vaccination. The source of these receptors is a man aged 50 or older who received an inactivated influenza vaccine.

This clonotype showed up just a few times. V gene TRBV12-3 or TRBV12-4 combines with J gene TRBJ2-2, with TRBD1 as a possible D gene (5 bases). The CDR3 spans 13 residues. V lost 5 bases to trimming and J lost 6 bases, with 10 bases between them. The CDR3 nucleotides read TGTGCCAGCAGTCCAGGGTACCCCGGGGAGCTGTTTTTT. Translated, it gives CASSPGYPGELFF.

The sample holds a few counts of this clonotype. The CDR3 sequence: CASSMLRSNTEAFF. DNA for the CDR3: TGTGCCAGTAGTATGCTCCGGAGTAACACTGAAGCTTTCTTT. The chain employs TRBV19 and TRBJ1-1; D is uncertain. Trimming pared 3 bases from V and 2 bases from J, leaving 10 bases between. From germline, CDR1 is LNHDA and CDR2 SQIVND (reference sequence). CDR3 length: 14 residues.

The rearrangement joins TRBV12-3 or TRBV12-4 to TRBJ2-1, with a weak D call TRBD1 (5 bases). Trimming cost V 5 bases and J 3 bases, with 26 bases left between them. The CDR3 sequence is 19 residues long. The CDR3 here is CASSPSRPGRTLHYNEQFF. In nucleotides, the CDR3 is TGTGCCAGCAGTCCAAGTCGGCCAGGGCGAACCCTCCACTACAATGAGCAGTTCTTC.

This clonotype occurred a few times. V usage is TRBV20-1 and J usage is TRBJ1-5; a weak D match, TRBD1 (5 bases). V was trimmed by 6 bases and J by 1 base, leaving 10 bases between them. The length of the CDR3 is 13 residues. Germline V CDR1 and CDR2: DFQATT, SNEGSKA (reference sequence). The CDR3 loop reads CSASRDSNQPQHF. In DNA form, the CDR3 reads TGCAGTGCCTCACGGGACAGCAATCAGCCCCAGCATTTT.

This sequence joins TRBV15 and TRBJ1-4; possibly TRBD1 for D (5 bases). Per the germline V gene, CDR1 is LNHNV and CDR2 is YYDKDF (reference sequence). V was clipped by 0 bases and J by 1 base, with 12 bases between them. The CDR3 consists of 17 residues. DNA for the CDR3: TGTGCCACCAGCAGAGATCGTTCCGGGGGAACTAATGAAAAACTGTTTTTT. Residues: CATSRDRSGGTNEKLFF.

This clonotype was recorded many times. CDR3 sequence (DNA): TGTGCCAGCAGGGGACTAGCGGTATACAATGAGCAGTTCTTC. Translation: CASRGLAVYNEQFF. The chain employs TRBV27 and TRBJ2-1; 11 bases are shared with TRBD2. Looked up from germline, CDR1 is MNHEY and CDR2 is SMNVEV (reference sequence). The CDR3 has 14 amino acids. With 6 bases clipped from V and 4 bases from J, the junction kept 2 bases outside the gene matches.

This clonotype was observed a few times. J is TRBJ1-1 and V is TRBV28; D not certain. CDR3 length: 13 amino acids. Per the germline V gene, CDR1 is MDHEN and CDR2 is SYDVKM. V was shortened by 10 bases and J by 4 bases, with 16 bases between the two germline ends. CDR3 coding DNA: TGTGCCACCACAGCTCCCCCGGGCACTGAAGCTTTCTTT. Its protein is CATTAPPGTEAFF.

This clonotype was observed once. V is TRBV5-5 and J is TRBJ2-1, with TRBD2 identical over 8 bases. CDR1 is SGHKS, CDR2 YYEKEE, per germline (reference sequence). CDR3 length: 15 amino acids. Trimming at V came to 2 bases and at J to 6 bases, leaving 7 bases not matched to a gene. The CDR3 DNA sequence: TGTGCCAGCAGCTTCAGCGGGAGAAGTGGCAATGAGCAGTTCTTC. Its translation: CASSFSGRSGNEQFF.

This clonotype was observed a handful of times. The chain is built from TRBV7-3 and TRBJ2-7; tentatively, D is TRBD1 (6 bases). This CDR3 is built from 14 residues. CDR1 is SGHTA, CDR2 FQGTGA, per germline. V lost 5 bases and J 0 bases, leaving 11 bases between the germline ends. The CDR3 sequence is CASSQDRNSYEQYF. CDR3 DNA sequence: TGTGCCAGCAGCCAAGACAGGAACTCCTACGAGCAGTACTTC.

The V and J genes are TRBV20-1 and TRBJ2-4; TRBD1 is a possible D gene (6 bases). The V gene's germline CDR1 is DFQATT and CDR2 SNEGSKA (reference sequence). The CDR3 runs 14 residues. The V and J ends lost 0 bases and 7 bases respectively, with 13 bases between them. CDR3 protein: CSARDVNRENIQYF. The CDR3, as DNA: TGCAGTGCTAGAGATGTAAACAGGGAGAACATTCAGTACTTC.

This clonotype has a handful of counts. The chain links TRBV5-1 to TRBJ2-2; D possibly uses TRBD1 or TRBD2 (6 bases each). Germline CDR1 SGHRS, CDR2 YFSETQ. The length of the CDR3 is 16 residues. V was clipped by 4 bases and J by 4 bases, with 17 bases between them. CDR3 protein: CASSQPWGAGTGELFF. CDR3 nucleotides: TGCGCCAGCAGCCAACCCTGGGGGGCCGGCACCGGGGAGCTGTTTTTT. Full variable domain (missing parts from reference TRBV5-1 and TRBJ2-2): KAGVTQTPRYLIKTRGQQVTLSCSPISGHRSVSWYQQTPGQGLQFLFEYFSETQRNKGNFPGRFSGRQFSNSRSEMNVSTLELGDSALYLCASSQPWGAGTGELFFGEGSRLTVL.

The chain recombines TRBV24-1 with TRBJ1-5; no firm D call. This CDR3 has 16 amino acids. Per the germline V gene, CDR1 is KGHDR and CDR2 is SFDVKD. Trimming removed 7 bases from V and 2 bases from J, with 17 bases in between. The CDR3 nucleotides are TGTGCCACCAGCCCCCGGGCCGAGGGAGGCAATCAGCCCCAGCATTTT. It translates to CATSPRAEGGNQPQHF.

V usage is TRBV20-1 and J usage is TRBJ2-1; D is perhaps TRBD1 (5 bases). The CDR3 is 14 amino acids. Trimming cost V 7 bases and J 4 bases, with 17 bases left between them. Germline V gives CDR1 DFQATT, CDR2 SNEGSKA (reference sequence). The DNA of the CDR3 is TGCAGTGTCATCCGACAGAGGAGTTACAATGAGCAGTTCTTC. This codes for CSVIRQRSYNEQFF.

This clonotype has more than one count but fewer than ten. The chain joins TRBV7-2 to TRBJ2-7; D is unclear. V was clipped by 5 bases and J by 4 bases, with 9 bases between them. This CDR3 is 12 amino acids long. Germline loops: CDR1 SGHTA, CDR2 FQGNSA. Written as DNA, the CDR3 is TGTGCCAGCAGCCAGATGCCATACGAGCAGTACTTC. Translating gives CASSQMPYEQYF.

This clonotype was detected ten times or more. V is TRBV12-3 or TRBV12-4 and J is TRBJ2-4; the D is unclear. The V end lost 3 bases, the J end lost 0 bases, and 6 bases lay between the germline ends. This CDR3 comprises 14 residues. The CDR3 region has the DNA TGTGCCAGCAGTTTCTGGGAAGCCAAAAACATTCAGTACTTC. As protein: CASSFWEAKNIQYF.